These 24 T cell receptor beta chains were sequenced from one sample in a study of CXCR3-negative and CXCR3-positive naive CD8 T cells. The TRB cDNA libraries were prepared by 5' RACE with UMI labels. From the 5' RACE reads, TCRdb lists one entry per CDR3 protein and no DNA. The sample table sets out around 45,000 distinct CDR3 sequences. Sequences were obtained from naive CXCR3- CD8+ T cells from blood. Documented subset: CD45RO-CCR7+CD27+CD95- naive CD8+ T cells lacking CXCR3 (TNR3-). These TCRs come from a human donor in good health. Some clones in this sample may be carry-over from other donors' samples.

The chain couples TRBV20-1 to TRBJ1-5; TCRdb reports TRBD1, a call that lacks DNA to check it against. CDR3 size: 14 residues. The germline gives CDR1 DFQATT, CDR2 SNEGSKA (reference sequence). The chain's CDR3 is CSATSSTGDQPQHF.

The chain links TRBV12-3 or TRBV12-4 to TRBJ2-3; the TCRdb call, TRBD1, lacks DNA for checking. CDR3 length equals 15 residues. The CDR3: CASSFGGTSTDTQYF.

The V gene is TRBV6-2 or TRBV6-3, the J gene TRBJ2-5. CDR1 and CDR2 (germline): MNHEY, SVGEGT. The CDR3 runs 17 residues. The chain's CDR3 is CASSYSRRGVSQETQYF.

The chain recombines TRBV29-1 with TRBJ2-1; as DNA is missing, the TRBD2 call by TCRdb cannot be tested. CDR3 length: 12 residues. Germline assignment: CDR1 SQVTM and CDR2 ANQGSEA. The CDR3 sequence is CSVALAGGQQFF.

The V gene is TRBV29-1, the J gene TRBJ2-3; absent DNA, TCRdb's TRBD1 call cannot be checked. Germline-derived CDR1 and CDR2 are SQVTM and ANQGSEA. This CDR3 spans 14 amino acids. The CDR3 loop reads CSVDGTVESVTQYF.

The rearrangement joins TRBV2 to TRBJ2-7. Germline CDR1 SNHLY, CDR2 FYNNEI. The CDR3 sequence is 14 residues long. The CDR3 sequence: CASSERQASYEQYF.

The V and J genes are TRBV21-1 and TRBJ1-1. TRBV21-1 is termed a pseudogene. This CDR3 has 14 residues. The CDR3 sequence is CASSQTAGNTEAFF.

The chain couples TRBV5-5 to TRBJ1-1; TCRdb's D call of TRBD1 is untestable without DNA. Germline V lookup: CDR1 SGHKS, CDR2 YYEKEE (reference sequence). The CDR3 is 11 amino acids. CDR3 protein: CASSLQGEAFF.

The J gene is TRBJ1-4, the V gene TRBV7-9; absent DNA, TCRdb's TRBD1 call cannot be checked. Germline CDR1 reads SEHNR; CDR2 reads FQNEAQ (reference sequence). This CDR3 has 15 amino acids. The chain's CDR3 is CASSLAPGHNEKLFF. The full variable domain, in which reference TRBV7-9 and TRBJ1-4 provide the parts outside the CDR3, is DTGVSQNPRHKITKRGQNVTFRCDPISEHNRLYWYRQTLGQGPEFLTYFQNEAQLEKSRLLSDRFSAERPKGSFSTLEIQRTEQGDSAMYLCASSLAPGHNEKLFFGSGTQLSVL.

V usage is TRBV16 and J usage is TRBJ2-7. The CDR3 sequence is 15 residues long. Germline values: CDR1 KGHSY, CDR2 FQNENV. The CDR3 is CASSQSYGQEYEQYF.

V is TRBV7-9 and J is TRBJ1-5; TCRdb's D call of TRBD1 is untestable without DNA. This CDR3 has 17 residues. In germline, CDR1 is SEHNR, CDR2 FQNEAQ (reference sequence). The CDR3 spells CASSSNSGMENNQPQHF.

The chain couples TRBV15 to TRBJ1-4. Germline-derived CDR1 and CDR2 are LNHNV and YYDKDF (reference sequence). CDR3 length: 12 amino acids. Here the CDR3 reads CATRADNEKLFF.

This chain links TRBV29-1 with TRBJ1-2; as DNA is missing, the TRBD1 call by TCRdb cannot be tested. Looked up from germline, CDR1 is SQVTM and CDR2 is ANQGSEA. CDR3 size: 13 residues. The CDR3 loop reads CSGGTGGNYGYTF.

The V and J genes are TRBV28 and TRBJ2-1; TCRdb returns TRBD1, unconfirmable since there is no DNA. The CDR3 extends over 16 amino acids. CDR1 and CDR2 from the germline V gene are MDHEN and SYDVKM. The CDR3 reads CASSFPRGGGSGEQFF.

The chain recombines TRBV12-3 or TRBV12-4 with TRBJ2-2; TCRdb indicates TRBD1, and absent DNA this call remains unverified. This CDR3 region has 16 residues. CDR3 amino acids: CASTPTREEDTGELFF.

This chain uses TRBV5-1 with TRBJ2-7; TCRdb picks TRBD2, but there is no DNA to check that call. Germline CDR1 reads SGHRS; CDR2 reads YFSETQ. This CDR3 spans 14 amino acids. This CDR3 is CASSPWTAAYEQYF. Based on the CDR3 plus reference TRBV5-1 and TRBJ2-7, the full variable domain is KAGVTQTPRYLIKTRGQQVTLSCSPISGHRSVSWYQQTPGQGLQFLFEYFSETQRNKGNFPGRFSGRQFSNSRSEMNVSTLELGDSALYLCASSPWTAAYEQYFGPGTRLTVT.

The chain combines TRBV19 with TRBJ2-7; TCRdb reports TRBD1, a call that lacks DNA to check it against. CDR1 LNHDA and CDR2 SQIVND come from the germline V gene (reference sequence). The CDR3 contains 15 residues. The CDR3 reads CASSIPGTGFYEQYF.

The V and J genes are TRBV7-9 and TRBJ2-7. CDR1 and CDR2 from the germline V gene are SEHNR and FQNEAQ (reference sequence). The CDR3 covers 12 residues. The CDR3 sequence is CASSADGYEQYF.

This rearrangement joins TRBV20-1 to TRBJ2-3. Looked up from germline, CDR1 is DFQATT and CDR2 is SNEGSKA (reference sequence). This CDR3 spans 13 amino acids. The CDR3 is CSARAYSTDTQYF.

V gene TRBV28 combines with J gene TRBJ2-1; TCRdb's D gene call, TRBD1, goes unchecked for lack of DNA. The CDR3 runs 12 residues. Germline V gives CDR1 MDHEN, CDR2 SYDVKM. The CDR3 here is CASSLQGNEQFF.

The chain joins TRBV29-1 to TRBJ2-1. CDR3 length: 17 residues. CDR1 is SQVTM, CDR2 ANQGSEA, per germline. The CDR3 loop reads CSVEGSVHRSLYNEQFF.

The chain uses TRBV10-3 and TRBJ2-5; TCRdb outputs TRBD1, but without DNA this stays unchecked. The CDR3 covers 13 residues. Germline V gene data show CDR1 as ENHRY and CDR2 as SYGVKD. CDR3 region: CAISDRAQETQYF.

The V call is TRBV7-2, the J call TRBJ2-5; the D call from TCRdb, TRBD2, cannot be confirmed without DNA. The CDR3 has 14 residues. Germline loops: CDR1 SGHTA, CDR2 FQGNSA. CDR3: CASSPDGQRETQYF.

The chain couples TRBV6-2 or TRBV6-3 to TRBJ2-4; TCRdb designates TRBD1, a call that cannot be tested without DNA. The CDR3 contains 18 residues. Germline CDR1 and CDR2: MNHEY and SVGEGT. CDR3: CASSYSGTGNLAKNIQYF.